This record concerns one TCR beta chain sequence. The antigen remains unidentified. The entry originates in a study of T cells expressing NK-cell markers. Overall study: All TCR beta repertoires analysed originated from sorted CD3+CD56+NKG2C+, CD3+CD56+NKG2C- and CD3+CD56-NKG2C+ T cells.

The authors generated TCR beta cDNA through 5'RACE template switching with UMIs. For each CDR3 protein, TCRdb gives one entry from its re-call of the 5' RACE reads, without DNA. The sample totals about 260,000 distinct CDR3 sequences; its top ten clones hold about 4.2%. This CDR3 has 12 amino acids. The germline V gene has CDR1 MNHEY and CDR2 SMNVEV (reference sequence). Whole-study findings and limits: Roughly six donors had dominant NKG2C+ clonotypes that comprised about 1.0-8% of their CD8+ T cells.

The sample was blood T cells: a sorted CD56 or NKG2C T cell subset, CD4+ or CD8+ T cells, or bulk PBMC T cells (not recorded which). The V and J genes are TRBV27 and TRBJ2-3; the TRBD2 assignment by TCRdb is unverifiable without DNA. This sequence originates from a woman aged 18 to 75 in good health. CDR3 loop: CASSLSGLAQYF.